This T cell receptor (beta chain) was identified during a study of T cell responses to AZD1222 COVID-19 vaccine. Generated by immunoSEQ multiplex PCR, the TCRdb table keeps only in-frame clones and is missing some. This sample carries 150,000 to 200,000 clones, 70% to 90% of them seen once, and the ten largest clones take roughly 6.5%. V gave up 1 base and J gave up 5 bases, with 14 bases separating them. This CDR3 contains 16 residues. CDR1 and CDR2 (germline): KGHDR, SFDVKD. The chain carries TRBV24-1 and TRBJ2-1; weak D call: TRBD2 (5 bases). Sequenced here: peripheral blood, sampled on day 0 of AZD1222 vaccination. The sequence derives from an adult in good health. In DNA, the CDR3 is TGTGCCACCAGTGATTTTGCCGGGAAGGGAAACAATGAGCAGTTCTTC. It translates to CATSDFAGKGNNEQFF.